This entry concerns a single T cell receptor beta chain. What it binds is not known. In this CDR3 the conserved last residue, phenylalanine or tryptophan, is missing, so a read error is likely. The CDR3 is 13 amino acids. The V and J ends lost 6 bases and 10 bases respectively, with 13 bases between them. The data belong to a study of T cells in Graves' hyperthyroidism and ophthalmopathy. Under 3 months was the duration of disease in ophthalmopathy patients, who also had a Clinical Activity Score of at least 3 and a NOSPECS grade of at least 4. Amplification of TCR beta CDR3 regions was performed using RNA transcripts as template. The HTBI primer set served for first-round RT-PCR of the TCR CDR3. TCRdb re-analysed the multiplex PCR reads in MiXCR, keeping a single row per CDR3 protein. Counted here are a few hundred thousand distinct CDR3 sequences, around a sixth occurring once; the ten biggest clones make up 15% to 18%.

Findings and caveats of the study: Model-based prediction identified ophthalmopathy a median roughly 5.9 months prior to its onset.

This TCR was sampled from a middle-aged woman with Graves' ophthalmopathy. The chain has TRBV12-3 or TRBV12-4 and TRBJ1-6; maybe TRBD1 (5 bases). Sequencing input: blood. This CDR3 is CASSLDNGSPLHS. CDR3 sequence (DNA): TGTGCCAGCAGCTTGGACAACGGCTCACCCCTCCACTCT.